Below, 6 T cell receptor beta chains from the same sample are listed, as sequenced in a study of T cells in Graves' hyperthyroidism and ophthalmopathy. Regions amplified from RNA transcripts were the TCR beta CDR3 regions. TCR CDR3 underwent first-round RT-PCR with the HTBI primer set. TCRdb used MiXCR to reprocess the multiplex PCR reads, holding one entry per CDR3 protein. The data contain 800,000 or so distinct CDR3 sequences, over 35% of them singletons. The sequenced sample consisted of blood. These receptors were taken from a man aged 18-30 years with Graves' hyperthyroidism.

This clonotype occurred a few times. This chain links TRBV20-1 with TRBJ2-2; maybe TRBD2 (5 bases). Germline CDR1 DFQATT, CDR2 SNEGSKA (reference sequence). The length of the CDR3 is 13 residues. The V end was cut by 6 bases, the J end by 0 bases, with 8 bases between. CDR3: CSALDSNTGELFF. The CDR3 DNA sequence: TGCAGTGCCCTGGACTCGAACACCGGGGAGCTGTTTTTT.

Comments on this clonotype: Being one base from a much bigger clone, this may be a read error. V usage is TRBV5-6 and J usage is TRBJ2-7; perhaps TRBD1 as D (6 bases). V shed 3 bases and J shed 3 bases, with 10 bases lying between them. The germline gives CDR1 SGHDT, CDR2 YYEEEE. The CDR3 totals 13 residues. CDR3 region: CASSWGHFYEQYF. In DNA form, the CDR3 reads TGTGCCAGCAGCTGGGGACACTTCTACGAGCAGTACTTC.

This chain joins TRBV29-1 and TRBJ2-6; the D is unclear. Trimming took 1 base from V and 2 from J, leaving 6 bases between them. CDR3 size: 14 residues. Germline values: CDR1 SQVTM, CDR2 ANQGSEA. In DNA, the CDR3 is TGCAGCGTTGAAGGAAGGGCTGGGGCCAACGTCCTGACTTTC. This encodes CSVEGRAGANVLTF.

V gene TRBV20-1 combines with J gene TRBJ2-2, with D uncertain. Germline V gene sequence: CDR1 DFQATT, CDR2 SNEGSKA (reference sequence). This CDR3 is 15 amino acids long. Trimming pared 3 bases from V and 5 bases from J, leaving 16 bases between. CDR3 DNA: TGCAGTGCTAGCCCAGCATTTAGTGGGACCGGGGAGCTGTTTTTT. This codes for CSASPAFSGTGELFF.

This clonotype has ten or more counts. The V gene is TRBV10-3, the J gene TRBJ1-5; D might be TRBD1 (5 bases). V lost 6 bases, J lost 5 bases, and 8 bases lay in between. This CDR3 is built from 12 residues. Germline CDR1 ENHRY, CDR2 SYGVKD. For the CDR3, the DNA is TGTGCCATCAGAGAAGGGGATCAGCCCCAGCATTTT. Its translation: CAIREGDQPQHF.

On this clonotype itself: A much more abundant neighbour one base away suggests this may be a read error. The chain recombines TRBV7-8 with TRBJ2-5; no reliable D call. Germline V gives CDR1 SGHVS, CDR2 FQNEAQ. The CDR3 runs 14 residues. V shed 0 bases and J shed 3 bases, with 8 bases lying between them. CDR3 in DNA: TGTGCCAGCAGCTTAGCGGCGTCGGAAGAGACCCAGTACTTC. Protein product: CASSLAASEETQYF.